What follows are 31 T cell receptor beta chains derived from one specimen sequenced in a study of graft-versus-host responses after intestinal transplantation listed by TCRdb under 2021. Receptors were amplified or captured by the immunoSEQ multiplex PCR assay. TCRdb provides this immuneACCESS table in a form limited to in-frame rearrangements. Some clones are lacking; in checked studies, under half of them reflect an unresolved V gene, and why the rest are absent is not known. The sample table holds tens of thousands of clones, of which over 80% were seen once. The ten largest make up about a sixth of the sample. Antigens for these TCRs are unknown. The time point label here, explained by the study, means: cells obtained before transplantation from donor or recipient. Sequenced material: unstimulated CD8+ T cells sorted from spleen or lymph node cells, taken before intestinal transplant. These receptor sequences come from a human donor who received an intestinal transplant.

The CDR3 DNA reads as TGCGCCAGCAGCTTGGCCGGGGGCGTTGAAGCTTTCTTT. It encodes CASSLAGGVEAFF. The chain couples TRBV5-1 to TRBJ1-1; D may be TRBD1 (6 bases). The CDR3 runs to 13 residues. Germline V gives CDR1 SGHRS, CDR2 YFSETQ. Trimming removed 0 bases at V and 7 bases at J, with 10 bases between.

V usage is TRBV5-1 and J usage is TRBJ2-7; 8 positions agree with TRBD1. The CDR3 is 17 amino acids. CDR1 and CDR2 from the germline V gene are SGHRS and YFSETQ. The V segment lost 1 base and the J segment 1 base; nucleotides outside the gene matches: 10. The CDR3 sequence: CASSLWGSGDRSYEQYF. DNA of the CDR3: TGCGCCAGCAGCTTGTGGGGTTCGGGGGACAGGTCCTACGAGCAGTACTTC. The whole variable domain, filled in from reference TRBV5-1 and TRBJ2-7, reads KAGVTQTPRYLIKTRGQQVTLSCSPISGHRSVSWYQQTPGQGLQFLFEYFSETQRNKGNFPGRFSGRQFSNSRSEMNVSTLELGDSALYLCASSLWGSGDRSYEQYFGPGTRLTVT.

The table lists this clone with a count of one. This specimen includes other DNA sequences encoding the same CDR3. The V call is TRBV2, the J call TRBJ2-5, with 9 positions matching TRBD2. In germline, CDR1 is SNHLY, CDR2 FYNNEI. V dropped 1 base and J dropped 5; count of bases not matched to a gene: 5. This CDR3 is built from 15 residues. This CDR3 is CASSEGGGAAETQYF. The CDR3 nucleotides are TGTGCCAGCAGTGAAGGCGGGGGGGCAGCGGAGACCCAGTACTTC.

The chain's CDR3 is CASSGQESSYNEQFF. In DNA form, the CDR3 reads TGTGCCAGCAGTGGACAGGAAAGTTCCTACAATGAGCAGTTCTTC. The chain joins TRBV6-5 to TRBJ2-1, with 7 bases that match TRBD1. After removal of 5 bases from V and 1 base from J, the junction contained 5 bases not matched to a gene. This CDR3 is built from 15 residues. CDR1 MNHEY and CDR2 SVGAGI come from the germline V gene.

The DNA of the CDR3 is TGTGCCAGCAGTTACTCAGCTGCTATGAACACTGAAGCTTTCTTT. It codes for CASSYSAAMNTEAFF. J is TRBJ1-1 and V is TRBV6-5; no clear D gene. The CDR3 consists of 15 residues. V dropped 0 bases and J dropped 0 bases, with 8 bases sitting between them. Germline V CDR1 and CDR2: MNHEY, SVGAGI.

J is TRBJ1-1 and V is TRBV7-9, with 7 bases aligning to TRBD1. CDR1 is SEHNR and CDR2 is FQNEAQ in the germline V gene (reference sequence). There are 15 residues in the CDR3. With V trimmed by 5 bases and J by 2 bases, 8 bases remained unmatched. CDR3 residues: CASSPSGTENTEAFF. CDR3 sequence (DNA): TGTGCCAGCAGCCCATCCGGGACAGAAAACACTGAAGCTTTCTTT.

The chain uses TRBV19 and TRBJ2-1, with 11 nucleotides matching TRBD1. This CDR3 is built from 16 residues. With 9 bases clipped from V and 1 base from J, the junction kept 8 bases outside the gene matches. Germline CDR1 reads LNHDA; CDR2 reads SQIVND (reference sequence). CDR3 DNA sequence: TGTGCCAGCGCGGACAGGGGGCTAAGGTCCTACAATGAGCAGTTCTTC. Translated, it gives CASADRGLRSYNEQFF.

The chain couples TRBV7-9 to TRBJ2-3, with 8 nucleotides matching TRBD2. The V gene end was trimmed by 4 bases and the J gene end by 3 bases; junction bases not matched to a gene: 9. The germline gives CDR1 SEHNR, CDR2 FQNEAQ (reference sequence). This CDR3 has 16 residues. CDR3 sequence (DNA): TGTGCCAGCAGCTCCCCGGCGGGGGGCATTACAGATACGCAGTATTTT. Translated, it gives CASSSPAGGITDTQYF. Full variable domain (remainder filled in from reference TRBV7-9 and TRBJ2-3): DTGVSQNPRHKITKRGQNVTFRCDPISEHNRLYWYRQTLGQGPEFLTYFQNEAQLEKSRLLSDRFSAERPKGSFSTLEIQRTEQGDSAMYLCASSSPAGGITDTQYFGPGTRLTVL.

This chain joins TRBV28 and TRBJ1-5; 7 bases are shared with TRBD1. The germline gives CDR1 MDHEN, CDR2 SYDVKM. The ends lost 6 bases at V and 4 bases at J; junction bases unmatched: 6. This CDR3 is built from 14 residues. CDR3 sequence: CASSLTGVNQPQHF. In DNA form, the CDR3 reads TGTGCCAGCAGCCTAACAGGGGTGAATCAGCCCCAGCATTTT.

DNA of the CDR3: TGTGCCAGCAGCTTAGGAGTCGGGACAGGTCCACAGTACTTC. Translated: CASSLGVGTGPQYF. The chain recombines TRBV7-9 with TRBJ2-7; 8 bases match TRBD1. Losses at the gene ends were 1 base for V and 10 bases for J; bases not matched to a gene: 9. This CDR3 has 14 amino acids. The germline V gene has CDR1 SEHNR and CDR2 FQNEAQ (reference sequence).

The chain carries TRBV15 and TRBJ1-4; 9 positions match TRBD1. The CDR3 runs 16 residues. Losses at the gene ends were 5 bases for V and 5 bases for J; bases not matched to a gene: 9. The germline CDR1 and CDR2 sequences are LNHNV and YYDKDF (reference sequence). The CDR3 region is CATSLTTGTGNEKLFF. The CDR3, as DNA: TGTGCCACCAGCCTCACAACCGGGACAGGGAATGAAAAACTGTTTTTT.

This chain connects TRBV9 to TRBJ1-1, with a weak D call TRBD1 (5 bases). The CDR3 covers 17 residues. Trimming shortened V by 4 bases and J by 1 base, and 20 bases separated the two germline ends. Germline V gene data show CDR1 as SGDLS and CDR2 as YYNGEE. Written as DNA, the CDR3 is TGTGCCAGCAGCCTCCCCCGGGGTGCCGGGACGAACACTGAAGCTTTCTTT. Translated: CASSLPRGAGTNTEAFF.

The chain combines TRBV21-1 with TRBJ2-1; TRBD1, the table's D call, was not compared with the DNA. TRBV21-1 is a known pseudogene. The CDR3 loop spans 17 amino acids. CDR3 in amino acids: CASSKATRQVCYNEQFF. The CDR3 nucleotides are TGTGCCAGCAGCAAAGCCACCCGACAGGTATGCTACAATGAGCAGTTCTTC.

V gene TRBV7-9 combines with J gene TRBJ2-3; D is perhaps TRBD1 or TRBD2 (5 bases each). The V end lost 3 bases, the J end lost 0 bases, and 13 bases lay between the germline ends. The CDR3 totals 16 residues. Germline V gene lookup returns CDR1 SEHNR and CDR2 FQNEAQ (reference sequence). The CDR3 coding sequence is TGTGCCAGCAGCTTCTACCGGGGACCAAGCACAGATACGCAGTATTTT. It specifies CASSFYRGPSTDTQYF.

V is TRBV11-2 and J is TRBJ2-1, with 11 bases fitting TRBD2. The V gene's germline CDR1 is SGHAT and CDR2 FQNNGV. V trimming: 6 bases; J trimming: 2 bases; junction bases outside the gene matches: 6. The CDR3 has 16 amino acids. DNA for the CDR3: TGTGCCAGCAGGCCTATAGCGGGAGGGCCCTACAATGAGCAGTTCTTC. Protein: CASRPIAGGPYNEQFF.

V gene TRBV5-3 combines with J gene TRBJ2-7; D unclear. TRBV5-3 is flagged as an ORF with uncertain function. CDR3 length: 12 residues. Between the trimmed V and J ends, which lost 5 bases and 7 bases, there was a span of 13 bases. CDR3 coding DNA: TGTGCCAGAAGTGTAGATTTGGGGGAGCAGTACTTC. Its translation: CARSVDLGEQYF.

This clone was found a few times. This clone may be a read error of a much larger clone one base away. The V and J genes are TRBV6-1 and TRBJ1-3; D not resolved. The CDR3 totals 13 residues. The V gene's germline CDR1 is MNHNS and CDR2 SASEGT. Trimming left V 5 bases short and J 0 bases short, with 5 bases between. This CDR3 is CASSYNSGNTIYF. The CDR3 DNA reads as TGTGCCAGCAGTTATAACTCTGGAAACACCATATATTTT.

The gene calls are TRBV15 and TRBJ1-2; 9 bases are shared with TRBD1. Germline V gene data show CDR1 as LNHNV and CDR2 as YYDKDF (reference sequence). The CDR3 has 15 amino acids. Trimming cost V 2 bases and J 8 bases; bases outside gene matches: 9. CDR3 amino acids: CATSRTGQGSIGYTF. The CDR3 coding sequence is TGTGCCACCAGCAGAACGGGACAGGGTTCTATAGGCTACACCTTC.

This chain uses TRBV4-1 with TRBJ2-7; 8 bases line up with TRBD1. The CDR3 is 16 residues long. V was clipped by 0 bases and J by 3 bases; unmatched bases: 7. Per the germline V gene, CDR1 is MGHRA and CDR2 is YSYEKL. For the CDR3, the DNA is TGCGCCAGCAGCCAAGAGCCAGGGGGCCAGAGCTACGAGCAGTACTTC. It is translated as CASSQEPGGQSYEQYF.

This sequence joins TRBV7-9 and TRBJ2-4, with TRBD1 matching 7 bases. The J segment lost 6 bases and the V segment lost 1 base, leaving 9 bases of the junction unmatched. CDR3 length equals 16 residues. Germline V lookup: CDR1 SEHNR, CDR2 FQNEAQ (reference sequence). The CDR3, as DNA: TGTGCCAGCAGCTTAGTTAGGGGGCGCGGTGGAAACATTCAGTACTTC. Its protein product is CASSLVRGRGGNIQYF.

The chain employs TRBV19 and TRBJ1-6; TRBD1 matches at 7 bases. This CDR3 is 18 amino acids long. Trimming removed 5 bases from V and 3 bases from J; junction bases left unmatched: 13. Germline CDR1 reads LNHDA; CDR2 reads SQIVND (reference sequence). The CDR3 region is CASSLTGTSLDYNSPLHF. The CDR3 nucleotides read TGTGCCAGTAGTCTGACAGGGACCTCCCTCGACTATAATTCACCCCTCCACTTT.

The gene calls are TRBV2 and TRBJ2-2; TRBD2 matches 13 bases. The germline V gene has CDR1 SNHLY and CDR2 FYNNEI. Germline trimming cut 4 bases from V and 7 bases from J; bases unmatched to any gene: 12. The CDR3 consists of 18 residues. In nucleotides, the CDR3 is TGTGCCAGCAGTGCCCACCCGGGACTAGCGGGGTCTATCGGGGAGCTGTTTTTT. It translates to CASSAHPGLAGSIGELFF.

This chain links TRBV29-1 with TRBJ2-7, with 9 nucleotides matching TRBD1. The junction had 13 bases not matched to a gene; V was cut back by 7 bases and J by 3 bases. Germline loops: CDR1 SQVTM, CDR2 ANQGSEA. This CDR3 spans 15 amino acids. The CDR3 region has the DNA TGCAGCGCCTCCGGACAGGGGTCGGCTAGCTACGAGCAGTACTTC. Encoded protein: CSASGQGSASYEQYF.

V gene TRBV4-2 combines with J gene TRBJ1-2; no reliable D call. With 0 bases removed from V and 4 bases from J, the gap between germline ends came to 18 bases. The germline V gene has CDR1 LGHNA and CDR2 YNFKEQ. The CDR3 totals 17 residues. CDR3 in DNA: TGTGCCAGCAGCCAAGATCGGGCAGGACCTACTACCTATGGCTACACCTTC. It is translated as CASSQDRAGPTTYGYTF.

This clone was detected a few times. This same CDR3 is encoded by further DNA sequences in the sample. This chain connects TRBV4-1 to TRBJ2-3, with a possible D match to TRBD1 (6 bases). The CDR3 length is 14 residues. Germline values: CDR1 MGHRA, CDR2 YSYEKL. V gave up 1 base and J gave up 6 bases, with 11 bases separating them. Here the CDR3 DNA reads TGCGCCAGCAGCCAAGTCGCAGGGGCGGATACGCAGTATTTT. It specifies CASSQVAGADTQYF.

This clone was seen a single time. The genes are TRBV11-2 and TRBJ2-1, with TRBD2 identical over 10 bases. The V segment lost 5 bases and the J segment 4 bases; nucleotides outside the gene matches: 8. The CDR3 sequence is 16 residues long. Germline V gene sequence: CDR1 SGHAT, CDR2 FQNNGV. Here the CDR3 DNA reads TGTGCCAGCAGCACCCCACTAGCGGGAACGTACAATGAGCAGTTCTTC. Translated, it gives CASSTPLAGTYNEQFF. Full variable domain (rest looked up from reference TRBV11-2 and TRBJ2-1): EAGVAQSPRYKIIEKRQSVAFWCNPISGHATLYWYQQILGQGPKLLIQFQNNGVVDDSQLPKDRFSAERLKGVDSTLKIQPAKLEDSAVYLCASSTPLAGTYNEQFFGPGTRLTVL.

This chain uses TRBV27 with TRBJ2-7, with D unclear. V lost 2 bases and J lost 7, with 12 bases in between. CDR3 length equals 13 residues. CDR1 is MNHEY, CDR2 SMNVEV, per germline (reference sequence). The CDR3 bases are TGTGCCAGCAGTTTAGAGGCCTTAGGGGAGCAGTACTTC. This gives the protein CASSLEALGEQYF.

V and J are TRBV6-6 and TRBJ1-1; D unclear. The germline V gene encodes CDR1 MNHNY and CDR2 SVGAGI (reference sequence). V lost 5 bases and J lost 1, with 17 bases in between. The CDR3 is 16 residues long. The CDR3 nucleotides are TGTGCCAGCAGTCCGGCTTTGACAAGGCCGAACACTGAAGCTTTCTTT. As protein: CASSPALTRPNTEAFF.

This rearrangement joins TRBV5-1 to TRBJ1-1, with a weak D call TRBD1 (6 bases). In germline, CDR1 is SGHRS, CDR2 YFSETQ. Trimming pared 4 bases from V and 4 bases from J, leaving 20 bases between. The CDR3 length is 16 residues. For the CDR3, the DNA is TGCGCCAGCAGCCACCCGGGGGGCGAACCTGGCACTGAAGCTTTCTTT. This translates into CASSHPGGEPGTEAFF.

V is TRBV4-1 and J is TRBJ2-1; D unresolved. Trimming left V 0 bases short and J 0 bases short, with 6 bases between. The CDR3 length is 15 residues. Germline V lookup: CDR1 MGHRA, CDR2 YSYEKL. The CDR3 sequence: CASSQDKGSYNEQFF. The CDR3 region has the DNA TGCGCCAGCAGCCAAGATAAAGGCTCCTACAATGAGCAGTTCTTC.

The V and J genes are TRBV10-1 and TRBJ2-3, with D tentatively TRBD2 (6 bases). This CDR3 has 16 amino acids. Trimming pared 3 bases from V and 3 bases from J, leaving 16 bases between. The germline V gene has CDR1 WNHNN and CDR2 SYGVQD (reference sequence). This chain's CDR3 is CASSELVSGLTDTQYF. In nucleotides, the CDR3 is TGCGCCAGCAGTGAACTAGTGAGCGGGTTAACAGATACGCAGTATTTT.